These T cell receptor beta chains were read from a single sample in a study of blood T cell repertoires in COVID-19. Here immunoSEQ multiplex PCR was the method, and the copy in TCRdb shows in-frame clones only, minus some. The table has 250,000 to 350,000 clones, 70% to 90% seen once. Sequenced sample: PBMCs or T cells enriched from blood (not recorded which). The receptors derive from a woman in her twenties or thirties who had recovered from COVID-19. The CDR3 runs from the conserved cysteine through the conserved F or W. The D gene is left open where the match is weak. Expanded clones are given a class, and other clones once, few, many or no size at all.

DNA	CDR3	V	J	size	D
TGTGCCAGCAGCTTAGTACCCGGACAGGCGAGGGGAAACACCATATATTTT	CASSLVPGQARGNTIYF	TRBV11-2	TRBJ1-3	.	TRBD1
TGTGCCAGTAGTCCGTCGACAGGGACACCTGAGCAGTTCTTC	CASSPSTGTPEQFF	TRBV19	TRBJ2-1	.	TRBD1
TGTGCCAGCAGGATGGACAGGGGCTTAAGGTGGCCCCAGCATTTT	CASRMDRGLRWPQHF	TRBV27	TRBJ1-5	.	TRBD1
TGTGCCAGCAGCCCCGAGGGCCTACATTACGAGCAGTACTTC	CASSPEGLHYEQYF	TRBV5-4	TRBJ2-7	.	.
TGTGCCAGCAGCCCGAACGGGAATAACTATGGCTACACCTTC	CASSPNGNNYGYTF	TRBV7-9	TRBJ1-2	once	.
TGTGCCAGCAGACCAGGGGGCGCGCTGGGAGCTTTCTTT	CASRPGGALGAFF	TRBV28	TRBJ1-1	few	TRBD1
TGTGCTAGTGGTTTGGTACAGGGGGCCTGGACTGAAGCTTTCTTT	CASGLVQGAWTEAFF	TRBV12-5	TRBJ1-1	.	TRBD1
TGTGCCAGCAGCTTAACGGGGAGGGGAGAGCAGTTCTTC	CASSLTGRGEQFF	TRBV7-3	TRBJ2-1	.	TRBD2
TGTGCCAGCAGCGCCTCGACAGGGTTCACCGGGGAGCTGTTTTTT	CASSASTGFTGELFF	TRBV9	TRBJ2-2	.	TRBD1
TGTGCCAGCAGCCGGGCGGGGGGGCCCGACGAGCAGTACTTC	CASSRAGGPDEQYF	TRBV3-1/TRBV3-2	TRBJ2-7	.	TRBD2
TGTGCCATCAGTGAGGGGACAGGGTGGGATATGGCTTTCTTT	CAISEGTGWDMAFF	TRBV10-3	TRBJ1-1	.	TRBD1
TGTGCCAGCAACCTCAGGGATCGGGGGAATGAGCAGTTCTTC	CASNLRDRGNEQFF	TRBV3-1/TRBV3-2	TRBJ2-1	.	.
TGCGCCAGCAGCAATGGGGGGTCTGGGGCCAACGTCCTGACTTTC	CASSNGGSGANVLTF	TRBV4-3	TRBJ2-6	.	.
TGTGCCAGCTCATCAGGAGGGTCCGTCCGTATGAACACTGAAGCTTTCTTT	CASSSGGSVRMNTEAFF	TRBV18	TRBJ1-1	.	.
TGTGCCAGCAGCTTAGGAGCTGAAGCTTTCTTT	CASSLGAEAFF	TRBV11-2	TRBJ1-1	.	.
TGTGCCAGCAGCACACTAGCGGGGCCCCGGGATACGCAGTATTTT	CASSTLAGPRDTQYF	TRBV9	TRBJ2-3	.	TRBD2
TGCGCCAGCAGCCAGAACAGGGTAGATACGGGCCGCGTCACTGAAGCTTTCTTT	CASSQNRVDTGRVTEAFF	TRBV4-1	TRBJ1-1	.	.
TGTGCCAGCAGCCTTAATTGGGACAACCCAGATACGCAGTATTTT	CASSLNWDNPDTQYF	TRBV11-2	TRBJ2-3	.	.
TGTGCCAGCAGTTACCGGGGAGAAACCGGGGAGCTGTTTTTT	CASSYRGETGELFF	TRBV6-2/TRBV6-3	TRBJ2-2	.	.
TGCGCCAGCAAGGGACAGGGAGTTTCAGATACGCAGTATTTT	CASKGQGVSDTQYF	TRBV5-1	TRBJ2-3	.	TRBD1
TGTGCCATCAGTGAGGGTAGCTCCTACAATGAGCAGTTCTTC	CAISEGSSYNEQFF	TRBV10-3	TRBJ2-1	.	.
TGTGCCAGCAGCCTAAACAACAGGGAAGGCTACACCTTC	CASSLNNREGYTF	TRBV7-6	TRBJ1-2	few	.
TGTGCTAGTGGTTTGGCGGCGAGCGGCACAGATACGCAGTATTTT	CASGLAASGTDTQYF	TRBV12-5	TRBJ2-3	.	.
TGTGCCAGCAGTGAACGCGAAGAGTCCTATGGCTACACCTTC	CASSEREESYGYTF	TRBV2	TRBJ1-2	.	.
TGCAGCGCAGCCCGGGGACTAGGGAGGCCTTGGGAGACCCAGTACTTC	CSAARGLGRPWETQYF	TRBV29-1	TRBJ2-5	.	TRBD2
TGTGCCAGTAGTCCCCTCCAGGGGGCCCATCACTTC	CASSPLQGAHHF	TRBV19	TRBJ2-7	.	TRBD1
TGTGCCAGCAGCTTATCGGCAGGATTTATTATAGAGCAGTACTTC	CASSLSAGFIIEQYF	TRBV7-9	TRBJ2-7	.	.
TGTGCCAGCAGTGACAGGGAAGGGGTCTCCTACGAGCAGTACTTC	CASSDREGVSYEQYF	TRBV2	TRBJ2-7	.	.
TGCGCCAGCAGCTCACAAAATGGGAGGGCTAATGAAAAACTGTTTTTT	CASSSQNGRANEKLFF	TRBV4-1	TRBJ1-4	.	.
TGTGCCAGCAGCTTCCGCAGGGGGCCGGGGGCCAACGTCCTGACTTTC	CASSFRRGPGANVLTF	TRBV7-3	TRBJ2-6	.	TRBD1
TGTGCCAGTAGTCGGCGGGACTATGGCTACACCTTC	CASSRRDYGYTF	TRBV19	TRBJ1-2	many	.
TGTGCCAGCACCACAGCTGGCTACACCTTC	CASTTAGYTF	TRBV5-8	TRBJ1-2	once	.
TGCAGCGTTGAATCCACAGGACGCACCGGGGAGCTGTTTTTT	CSVESTGRTGELFF	TRBV29-1	TRBJ2-2	.	.
TGTGCCAGCAGCGTAGGGCCATTGGGACAGGGGAGTTCACCCCTCCACTTT	CASSVGPLGQGSSPLHF	TRBV9	TRBJ1-6	.	TRBD1
TGTGCCAGCAGTCGGACTAGCGGGTACAATGAGCAGTTCTTC	CASSRTSGYNEQFF	TRBV14	TRBJ2-1	.	TRBD2
TGTGCCAGCAGCGCCGACAGGGGGCGAGGCTACACCTTC	CASSADRGRGYTF	TRBV2	TRBJ1-2	once	TRBD1
TGTGCCAGCGGTACGGATTCACCCCTCCACTTT	CASGTDSPLHF	TRBV2	TRBJ1-6	.	.
TGCAGCCCCGGACAGATGAAGGGCTACACCTTC	CSPGQMKGYTF	TRBV29-1	TRBJ1-2	.	.
TGTGCCAGCAGATACAGGGTAGATAATTCACCCCTCCACTTT	CASRYRVDNSPLHF	TRBV11-3	TRBJ1-6	.	.
TGTGCCAGCAGCCCGGTACGGGACTCTGGAAACACCATATATTTT	CASSPVRDSGNTIYF	TRBV5-6	TRBJ1-3	once	.
TGTGCCAGCAGCCTTAGGCGGGGGAACACCGGGGAGCTGTTTTTT	CASSLRRGNTGELFF	TRBV7-2	TRBJ2-2	.	.
TGTGCCAGCAGCTTGCAGGGGGCGGGCACCGGGGAGCTGTTTTTT	CASSLQGAGTGELFF	TRBV13	TRBJ2-2	.	TRBD1
TGTGCCAGTAGTATCACAGGGAATGGTATGAACACTGAAGCTTTCTTT	CASSITGNGMNTEAFF	TRBV19	TRBJ1-1	.	.
TGCGCCAGCAGCCCGAACAGGAGAAATTCACCCCTCCACTTT	CASSPNRRNSPLHF	TRBV4-3	TRBJ1-6	.	.
TGTGCCAGCAGCCAAGAGGGGGACTCTACCTACGAGCAGTACTTC	CASSQEGDSTYEQYF	TRBV4-2	TRBJ2-7	many	.
TGTGCCAGCAGCCAAGATCCCGTCAGCTTCTGGCAGGTCGAGCAAGAGACCCAGTACTTC	CASSQDPVSFWQVEQETQYF	TRBV3-1/TRBV3-2	TRBJ2-5	.	.
TGTGCCAGCAGCTTCGGTCCGGACCAAGAGACCCAGTACTTC	CASSFGPDQETQYF	TRBV5-4	TRBJ2-5	few	.
TGTGCCAGCAGTTACTCGGGGCGGGGGGGCACTGAAGCTTTCTTT	CASSYSGRGGTEAFF	TRBV6-2/TRBV6-3	TRBJ1-1	once	.
TGTGCCAGCAGTTATAGGGGGGGGACCCAGTACTTC	CASSYRGGTQYF	TRBV6-2/TRBV6-3	TRBJ2-5	.	.
TGTGCCAGCTCACCTGGGACAGGAGCTCATAGCAATCAGCCCCAGCATTTT	CASSPGTGAHSNQPQHF	TRBV18	TRBJ1-5	.	TRBD1
TGTGCCAGCTCACCGAGGACGGAGGACACTGAAGCTTTCTTT	CASSPRTEDTEAFF	TRBV18	TRBJ1-1	.	.
TGCGCCAGCAGCCTACGACAGGGCACCGGGGAGCTGTTTTTT	CASSLRQGTGELFF	TRBV4-3	TRBJ2-2	.	TRBD1
TGTGCCACCCGAAGACAGCTCTCCTACGAGCAGTACTTC	CATRRQLSYEQYF	TRBV28	TRBJ2-7	.	.
TGCGCCAGCAGCTCCCAAGGGGGGGCGCAGGACGAGCAGTACTTC	CASSSQGGAQDEQYF	TRBV5-1	TRBJ2-7	.	.
TGTGCCAGCAGCCAGAATCCTAGCGGGGGGGAGTTCACCCAGTACTTC	CASSQNPSGGEFTQYF	TRBV3-1/TRBV3-2	TRBJ2-5	.	TRBD2
TGTGCCAGCAGCAAAGGGGGAGTCACCTCTGGGGACTTC	CASSKGGVTSGDF	TRBV21-1	TRBJ2-4	.	.
TGTGCCAGCAGTCCCTCCCCGGGGGTCCTTGGCTACACCTTC	CASSPSPGVLGYTF	TRBV27	TRBJ1-2	.	.